This T cell receptor (delta chain) originates from a study of gamma-delta chains in newborns, infants, children. Turning to the study itself: Microbial exposure reportedly drives polyclonal innate γδ T cell expansion after birth.

TCRdb used CATT to re-call clones from the reads. In the table there are about 11,000 delta-chain clones, approximately 9.5% of which are singletons. Trimming cost V 5 bases and J 0 bases; bases outside gene matches: 18. Per germline, CDR1 GEAIGNYY and CDR2 EKD. The CDR3 has 19 residues. This clone has just a few counts. The chain uses TRDV2 and TRDJ1, with 9 nucleotides matching TRDD2. The clonotype comes from a child who was a newborn, infant or young child, either healthy, febrile or measles-vaccinated (not recorded which). Material: blood. The DNA of the CDR3 is TGTGCCTGTGGCCGCCTTCCTACGTCGGGGGATCAGTACACCGATAAACTCATCTTT. Translating it yields CACGRLPTSGDQYTDKLIF.